This TCR beta chain was found in a study of T cells in Graves' hyperthyroidism and ophthalmopathy (dated by TCRdb to between 2018 and 2021). About the study as a whole: Peripheral blood was collected at initial diagnosis, before any treatment. For training and testing, the 100 or so patients in the discovery cohort were randomly divided in a 7:3 ratio. Prospective prediction of ophthalmopathy was tested in an independent validation cohort of fewer than 20 hyperthyroidism patients and 17 patients who later progressed to ophthalmopathy. Following sampling, methimazole starting at 30 mg daily was given to hyperthyroidism patients, and high-dose intravenous methylprednisolone was given to ophthalmopathy patients. The paper reports TCR Vbeta CDR3 sequencing of approximately 140 peripheral blood samples: 43 ophthalmopathy, about 75 hyperthyroidism and 17 progressor patients. Thyroid tissue and blood T-cell repertoires from about six Graves' hyperthyroidism patients were also compared in the study. To identify TCR V-J signatures that set the groups apart, the researchers used a discovery cohort of 100 patients, made up of under 50 with Graves' ophthalmopathy and approximately 57 with stable Graves' hyperthyroidism.

Moderately to severely active disease, a Clinical Activity Score of at least 3, a NOSPECS grade of at least 4, and a duration under 3 months were present in ophthalmopathy patients. Any patient with an uncontrolled infection, another autoimmune disease, pregnancy or lactation was excluded. Diagnoses relied on clinical symptoms, serum thyroxine and TRAb, thyroid ultrasound and orbital computed tomography. Ficoll-Paque density gradient centrifugation was used to isolate PBMCs from approximately 10 ml of fresh peripheral blood. Total RNA was extracted using Trizol reagent, and RNA quality was assessed on an Agilent 2100 Bioanalyzer. At least ten counts were recorded for this clonotype. No cognate antigen has been identified for it. The sample holds no much larger clone one base away, and base qualities are not on file. Study-wide findings and limitations: Sample size was not statistically predetermined, and investigators were not blinded to group allocation. Most expanded thyroid clonotypes (frequency above 0.001) were also found in blood, which suggests that blood repertoires may mirror thyroid immune responses. In validation, the model predicted progression to ophthalmopathy a median of roughly 6.5 months before onset, with about 70% sensitivity and around 76% specificity. A 13 V-J signature model separated ophthalmopathy from stable hyperthyroidism, with over 85% sensitivity and 81% to 82% specificity in cross-validation and 80%/75% in testing.

The germline V and J ends show losses of 1 base and 5 bases respectively, and no gene match explains 6 bases of the junction. From cysteine to phenylalanine, the CDR3 is 15 amino acids long. Only CDR3 DNA is held: 45 bases, read in frame from base 1. The germline V gene gives CDR1 as SGHRS and CDR2 as YFSETQ. Amplification of TCR beta CDR3 regions was carried out from RNA transcripts. The first round of RT-PCR for the TCR CDR3 was performed with the HTBI primer set and the Qiagen OneStep RT-PCR kit. A second multiplex PCR round built the libraries, followed by size selection and purification. The libraries were sequenced on an Illumina HiSeq2000 using paired-end 100 bp reads. Per the source publication's procedure: Raw data were processed with SOAPnuke, discarding reads with adapters, uncalled bases, mean Phred below 15, or no exact constant-primer or identifier match. High-quality paired reads were merged using COPE v1.2.5, and each unique nucleotide sequence was defined as a clonotype. MiTCR v1.1 was used to align the clonotypes against IMGT TRBV, TRBD and TRBJ reference segments. The analysis was restricted to V-J combinations with a frequency above 0.0001, which together covered over 99% of the repertoires. The TCS score was defined as the ratio of F50 (clonal expansion) to E x V (chaos), calculated using BLOSUM62-based TCRdist between CDR3 peptides within each V-J. Welch's t-statistics and random forest reduced fewer than 600 V-J features to around 14, which were used in a naive Bayes classifier (R e1071). In-frame beta chains were kept once TCRdb had trimmed the public reads at Q25 with fastp and called clones with MiXCR. A single entry per CDR3 protein holds the most common genes and DNA from its merged rows. In this record, the V and J calls reflect TCRdb's handling and not the investigators' own analysis. Counted in this sample were about 640,000 distinct CDR3 sequences; less than 25% of them appeared once. Of the sample, over 30% is held by the ten largest clones.

The receptor's source is a man aged 25 to 45 with Graves' ophthalmopathy. The chain employs TRBV5-1 and TRBJ2-1; 7 central bases correspond to TRBD2. Sequences were obtained from blood. The CDR3 protein sequence reads: CASSLRGSSHNEQFF. The base sequence is TGCGCCAGCAGCTTGCGCGGGAGTAGCCACAATGAGCAGTTCTTC.